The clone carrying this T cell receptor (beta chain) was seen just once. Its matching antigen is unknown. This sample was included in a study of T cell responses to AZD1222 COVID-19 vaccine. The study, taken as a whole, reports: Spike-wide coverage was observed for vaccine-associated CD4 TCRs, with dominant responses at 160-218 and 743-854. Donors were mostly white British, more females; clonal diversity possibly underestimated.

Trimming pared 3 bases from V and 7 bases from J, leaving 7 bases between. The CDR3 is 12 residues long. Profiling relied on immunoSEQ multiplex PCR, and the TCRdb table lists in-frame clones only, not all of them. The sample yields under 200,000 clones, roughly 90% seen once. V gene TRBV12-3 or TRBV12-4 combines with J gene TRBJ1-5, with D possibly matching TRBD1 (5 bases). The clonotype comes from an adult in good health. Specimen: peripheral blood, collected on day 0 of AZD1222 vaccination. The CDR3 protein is CASSFAGQPQHF. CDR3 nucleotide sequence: TGTGCCAGCAGTTTCGCAGGGCAGCCCCAGCATTTT.